The next 17 T cell receptor beta chains were all read from a single sample in a study of blood T cell repertoires in COVID-19. Some clones are missing from TCRdb's copy, which holds only in-frame ones; the method was immunoSEQ multiplex PCR. The sample gives roughly 300,000 clones, 80% to 90% of which show up once; around 4.4% is in the top ten. The sequenced sample consisted of PBMCs or T cells enriched from blood (not recorded which). The receptors stem from a woman aged 40-49 years with acute COVID-19.

The rearrangement joins TRBV11-3 to TRBJ2-2; D is ambiguous. Germline V gene lookup returns CDR1 SGHNT and CDR2 YENEEA. Deletions cut 5 bases from V and 4 bases from J, with 8 bases between. This CDR3 region has 13 residues. The CDR3 here is CASSVYSTGELFF. CDR3 sequence (DNA): TGTGCCAGCAGCGTCTACAGCACCGGGGAGCTGTTTTTT. The full variable domain, rest sourced from reference TRBV11-3 and TRBJ2-2, is EAGVVQSPRYKIIEKKQPVAFWCNPISGHNTLYWYLQNLGQGPELLIRYENEEAVDDSQLPKDRFSAERLKGVDSTLKIQPAELGDSAVYLCASSVYSTGELFFGEGSRLTVL.

This rearrangement joins TRBV28 to TRBJ1-2, with 7 bases aligning to TRBD1. Trimming removed 5 bases from V and 9 bases from J; junction bases left unmatched: 12. This CDR3 spans 14 amino acids. Germline assignment: CDR1 MDHEN and CDR2 SYDVKM. The CDR3 reads CASSPHAATGSYTF. Written as DNA, the CDR3 is TGTGCCAGCAGTCCTCACGCCGCGACAGGGAGCTACACCTTC.

The rearrangement uses TRBV19 and TRBJ1-5; TRBD1 aligns across 10 bases. The CDR3 is made up of 18 amino acids. After removal of 6 bases from V and 2 bases from J, the junction contained 13 bases not matched to a gene. Per the germline V gene, CDR1 is LNHDA and CDR2 is SQIVND (reference sequence). CDR3 coding DNA: TGTGCCAGTAGCACCGGTTGGGACAGGGGTTATGGCAATCAGCCCCAGCATTTT. This encodes CASSTGWDRGYGNQPQHF.

This clone was counted between two and nine times. The chain recombines TRBV9 with TRBJ2-2; a weak D match, TRBD2 (6 bases). V shed 0 bases and J shed 4 bases, with 10 bases lying between them. Germline CDR1 SGDLS, CDR2 YYNGEE. This CDR3 is built from 15 residues. CDR3 in DNA: TGTGCCAGCAGCGTAGCGGACTACCTCACCGGGGAGCTGTTTTTT. Translated, it gives CASSVADYLTGELFF.

The chain carries TRBV19 and TRBJ2-2; TRBD1 is a possible D gene (5 bases). This CDR3 contains 14 residues. V was clipped by 3 bases and J by 3 bases, with 8 bases between them. The germline gives CDR1 LNHDA, CDR2 SQIVND (reference sequence). The CDR3 bases are TGTGCCAGTAGTATCGCAGGGTACACCGGGGAGCTGTTTTTT. Amino acid sequence: CASSIAGYTGELFF. The full variable domain, its missing parts supplied by reference TRBV19 and TRBJ2-2, is DGGITQSPKYLFRKEGQNVTLSCEQNLNHDAMYWYRQDPGQGLRLIYYSQIVNDFQKGDIAEGYSVSREKKESFPLTVTSAQKNPTAFYLCASSIAGYTGELFFGEGSRLTVL.

The chain employs TRBV24-1 and TRBJ1-5, with D perhaps TRBD1 (5 bases). V was cut by 11 bases and J by 1 base, with 14 bases left in between. The length of the CDR3 is 14 residues. Looked up from germline, CDR1 is KGHDR and CDR2 is SFDVKD. The chain's CDR3 is CASSAGWSNQPQHF. The CDR3 DNA follows: TGTGCCAGCTCAGCAGGGTGGAGCAATCAGCCCCAGCATTTT.

The chain carries TRBV6-5 and TRBJ1-2; the D gene is possibly TRBD1 (6 bases). This CDR3 comprises 13 residues. V shed 10 bases and J shed 8 bases, with 20 bases lying between them. Germline V gene sequence: CDR1 MNHEY, CDR2 SVGAGI. CDR3 DNA sequence: TGTGCCACTAGGGGGTCCGGAGTTGGCGGCTACACCTTC. It is translated as CATRGSGVGGYTF.

This clone was seen a single time. This chain links TRBV7-8 with TRBJ2-3; D unclear. CDR1 and CDR2 from the germline V gene are SGHVS and FQNEAQ. Trimming stripped 2 bases from V and 6 bases from J, with 6 bases between. The CDR3 runs to 12 residues. This chain's CDR3 is CASSLQYDTQYF. CDR3 nucleotides: TGTGCCAGCAGCTTACAGTACGATACGCAGTATTTT. Complete variable domain (other parts from reference TRBV7-8 and TRBJ2-3): GAGVSQSPRYKVAKRGQDVALRCDPISGHVSLFWYQQALGQGPEFLTYFQNEAQLDKSGLPSDRFFAERPEGSVSTLKIQRTQQEDSAVYLCASSLQYDTQYFGPGTRLTVL.

This chain links TRBV19 with TRBJ1-2; D perhaps matches TRBD1 (5 bases). CDR1 and CDR2 from the germline V gene are LNHDA and SQIVND (reference sequence). This CDR3 region has 13 residues. V lost 5 bases, J lost 6 bases, and 13 bases lay in between. CDR3 sequence reads: CASSFRVSDGYTF. DNA of the CDR3: TGTGCCAGTAGTTTCAGGGTTTCGGATGGCTACACCTTC.

V gene TRBV6-2 or TRBV6-3 combines with J gene TRBJ1-1, with TRBD1 matching over 8 bases. Germline V gene data show CDR1 as MNHEY and CDR2 as SVGEGT. The CDR3 covers 17 residues. J gave up 2 bases and V 1 base, and 9 bases lay outside the gene matches. The CDR3 is CASSYFLGQGTNTEAFF. The CDR3 DNA sequence: TGTGCCAGCAGTTACTTCCTCGGACAGGGAACAAACACTGAAGCTTTCTTT.

The CDR3 loop reads CAIPGSIEDTQYF. The CDR3 nucleotides are TGTGCCATACCGGGATCAATAGAAGATACGCAGTATTTT. The chain employs TRBV28 and TRBJ2-3; D possibly corresponds to TRBD2 (5 bases). The CDR3 has 13 residues. Germline-derived CDR1 and CDR2 are MDHEN and SYDVKM. V shed 10 bases and J shed 5 bases, with 16 bases lying between them.

CDR3 in DNA: TGCAGCTTCTGGAAGGAGGGGCGGACTGAAGCTTTCTTT. It encodes CSFWKEGRTEAFF. V usage is TRBV29-1 and J usage is TRBJ1-1; D may be TRBD1 (5 bases). V dropped 8 bases and J dropped 5 bases, with 18 bases sitting between them. The CDR3 length is 13 residues. Germline CDR1 reads SQVTM; CDR2 reads ANQGSEA.

The chain is built from TRBV3-1 (or the pseudogene TRBV3-2) and TRBJ1-5; 8 positions match TRBD1. The CDR3 length is 15 residues. CDR1 is LGHDT, CDR2 YNNKEL, per germline (reference sequence). V lost 0 bases to trimming and J lost 4 bases; unmatched junction nucleotides: 2. In nucleotides, the CDR3 is TGTGCCAGCAGCCAAGATCAGGGGGCAAATCAGCCCCAGCATTTT. Protein: CASSQDQGANQPQHF.

The V and J genes are TRBV6-5 and TRBJ1-2; 9 nucleotides line up with TRBD1. Germline V gene data show CDR1 as MNHEY and CDR2 as SVGAGI. With 6 bases clipped from V and 2 bases from J, the junction kept 1 base outside the gene matches. The CDR3 is made up of 13 amino acids. CDR3: CASRGQGNYGYTF. CDR3 coding DNA: TGTGCCAGCAGGGGACAGGGCAACTATGGCTACACCTTC.

This chain links TRBV28 with TRBJ1-4; D might be TRBD1 (5 bases). From germline, CDR1 is MDHEN and CDR2 SYDVKM. This CDR3 is 18 amino acids long. V lost 3 bases and J lost 13, with 30 bases in between. CDR3 residues: CASSLTGVVGHKPARLFF. DNA for the CDR3: TGTGCCAGCAGTTTGACGGGAGTAGTAGGACACAAGCCGGCCCGACTGTTTTTT. The full variable domain, rest sourced from reference TRBV28 and TRBJ1-4, is DVKVTQSSRYLVKRTGEKVFLECVQDMDHENMFWYRQDPGLGLRLIYFSYDVKMKEKGDIPEGYSVSREKKERFSLILESASTNQTSMYLCASSLTGVVGHKPARLFFGSGTQLSVL.

The J gene is TRBJ1-5, the V gene TRBV7-9, with 7 positions matching TRBD1. Per germline, CDR1 SEHNR and CDR2 FQNEAQ (reference sequence). This CDR3 is 16 amino acids long. V lost 5 bases and J lost 0; bases outside the gene matches: 7. The CDR3 DNA is TGTGCCAGCAGCCCCGGGAGGGACAGTAGCAATCAGCCCCAGCATTTT. This gives the protein CASSPGRDSSNQPQHF.

Worth noting for this clone: One end of the junction fails to match germline, which may point to a read error. The chain employs TRBV3-1 (or the pseudogene TRBV3-2) and TRBJ2-1; the D is unclear. Germline-derived CDR1 and CDR2 are LGHDT and YNNKEL (reference sequence). CDR3 length equals 11 residues. This CDR3 reads CASSSYDEQFF. The DNA for the CDR3 is TGTGCCAGCAGCTCCTACGATGAGCAGTTCTTC.